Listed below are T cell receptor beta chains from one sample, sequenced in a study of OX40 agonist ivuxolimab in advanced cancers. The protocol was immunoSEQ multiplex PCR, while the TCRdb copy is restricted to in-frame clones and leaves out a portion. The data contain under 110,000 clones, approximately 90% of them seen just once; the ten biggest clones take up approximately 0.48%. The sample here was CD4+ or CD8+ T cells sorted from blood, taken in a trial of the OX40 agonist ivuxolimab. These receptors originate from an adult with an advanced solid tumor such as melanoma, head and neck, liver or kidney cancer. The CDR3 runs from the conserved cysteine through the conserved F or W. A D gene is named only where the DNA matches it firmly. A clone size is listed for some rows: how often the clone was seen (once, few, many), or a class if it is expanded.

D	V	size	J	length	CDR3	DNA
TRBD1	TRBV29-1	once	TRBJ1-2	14	CSAEFETGIYGYTF	TGCAGCGCCGAGTTTGAGACAGGGATCTATGGCTACACCTTC
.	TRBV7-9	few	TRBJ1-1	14	CASSLPAMNTEAFF	TGTGCCAGCAGCCTCCCGGCCATGAACACTGAAGCTTTCTTT
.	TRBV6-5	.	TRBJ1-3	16	CASSFQPPGSGNTIYF	TGTGCCAGCAGTTTTCAGCCGCCTGGCTCTGGAAACACCATATATTTT
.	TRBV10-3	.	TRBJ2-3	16	CAIGRTGFRSANTQYF	TGTGCCATCGGGCGGACTGGGTTCCGTTCGGCCAATACGCAGTATTTT
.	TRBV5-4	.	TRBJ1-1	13	CASRPRVDTEAFF	TGTGCCAGCAGACCCAGGGTGGACACTGAAGCTTTCTTT
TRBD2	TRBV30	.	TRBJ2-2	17	CACSRGLAGGNTGELFF	TGTGCCTGCTCCCGAGGACTAGCGGGGGGAAACACCGGGGAGCTGTTTTTT
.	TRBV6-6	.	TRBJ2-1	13	CASSSLGGNEQFF	TGTGCCAGCAGCAGCCTCGGGGGCAATGAGCAGTTCTTC
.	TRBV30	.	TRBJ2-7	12	CAWSPPGWEQYF	TGTGCCTGGAGTCCTCCCGGGTGGGAGCAGTACTTC
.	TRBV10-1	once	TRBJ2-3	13	CASSDRPPDTQYF	TGCGCCAGCAGCGACAGGCCCCCAGATACGCAGTATTTT
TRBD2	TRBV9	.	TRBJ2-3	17	CASSVTSGGARTDTQYF	TGTGCCAGCAGCGTCACTAGCGGGGGGGCTAGGACAGATACGCAGTATTTT
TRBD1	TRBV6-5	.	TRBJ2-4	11	CASSSGQVSVF	TGTGCCAGCAGTTCTGGACAGGTCTCAGTCTTC
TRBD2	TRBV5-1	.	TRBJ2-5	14	CASSWGTSAETQYF	TGCGCCAGCAGCTGGGGGACTAGCGCAGAGACCCAGTACTTC
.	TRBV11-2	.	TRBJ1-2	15	CASSLETGLGYGYTF	TGTGCCAGCAGCTTAGAAACAGGGCTGGGCTATGGCTACACCTTC
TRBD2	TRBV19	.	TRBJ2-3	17	CASSMRLAGGPGDTQYF	TGTGCCAGTAGTATGCGACTAGCGGGGGGGCCCGGAGATACGCAGTATTTT
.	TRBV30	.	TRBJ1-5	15	CAWSVGTESNQPQHF	TGTGCCTGGAGTGTCGGGACGGAGAGCAATCAGCCCCAGCATTTT
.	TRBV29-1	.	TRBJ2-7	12	CSVQGPWGEQYF	TGCAGCGTCCAGGGTCCCTGGGGCGAGCAGTACTTC
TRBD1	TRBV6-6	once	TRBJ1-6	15	CASSLDRGLNSPLHF	TGTGCCAGCAGTTTGGACAGGGGGCTTAATTCACCCCTCCACTTT
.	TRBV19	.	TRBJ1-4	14	CASSIEATDEKLFF	TGTGCCAGTAGTATAGAGGCGACAGATGAAAAACTGTTTTTT
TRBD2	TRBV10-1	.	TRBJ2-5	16	CASSLGLAGGLETQYF	TGCGCCAGCAGTCTGGGACTAGCGGGGGGTTTAGAGACCCAGTACTTC
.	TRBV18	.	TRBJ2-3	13	CASSGDGPDTQYF	TGTGCCAGCTCTGGGGACGGGCCAGATACGCAGTATTTT
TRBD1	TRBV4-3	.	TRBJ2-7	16	CASSPQPGTGGYEQYF	TGCGCCAGCAGCCCCCAGCCCGGGACAGGGGGCTACGAGCAGTACTTC
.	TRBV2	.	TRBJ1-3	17	CASSDAQGRASGNTIYF	TGTGCCAGCAGTGATGCTCAGGGGAGGGCCTCTGGAAACACCATATATTTT
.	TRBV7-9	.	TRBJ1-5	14	CASSRGYSNQPQHF	TGTGCCAGCAGCCGAGGATATAGCAATCAGCCCCAGCATTTT
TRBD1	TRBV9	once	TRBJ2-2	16	CASRDRFDVGTGELFF	TGTGCCAGCAGGGACAGGTTCGATGTTGGGACCGGGGAGCTGTTTTTT
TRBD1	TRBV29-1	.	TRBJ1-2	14	CSVEWDRGRGGYTF	TGCAGCGTTGAATGGGACAGGGGGAGAGGTGGCTACACCTTC
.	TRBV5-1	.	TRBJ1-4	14	CASSFLQGDEKLFF	TGCGCCAGCAGCTTTTTACAGGGTGATGAAAAACTGTTTTTT
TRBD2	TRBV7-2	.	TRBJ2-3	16	CASSPPGGGKTDTQYF	TGTGCCAGCAGCCCCCCCGGGGGGGGTAAGACAGATACGCAGTATTTT
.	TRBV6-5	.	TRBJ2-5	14	CASSNKQAQETQYF	TGTGCCAGCAGTAACAAACAGGCCCAAGAGACCCAGTACTTC
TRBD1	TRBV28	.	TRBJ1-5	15	CASSFRDRVNQPQHF	TGTGCCAGCAGTTTCCGGGACAGGGTCAATCAGCCCCAGCATTTT
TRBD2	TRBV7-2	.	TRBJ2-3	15	CASSFRLAVADTQYF	TGTGCCAGCAGCTTTCGACTAGCGGTGGCAGATACGCAGTATTTT
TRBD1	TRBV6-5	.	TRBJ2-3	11	CASSRQGSQYF	TGTGCCAGCAGTAGACAGGGGTCGCAGTATTTT
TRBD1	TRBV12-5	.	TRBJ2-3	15	CASGLGQFSTDTQYF	TGTGCTAGTGGTCTGGGACAGTTTAGCACAGATACGCAGTATTTT
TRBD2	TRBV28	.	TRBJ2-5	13	CASREPGRATQYF	TGTGCCAGCAGGGAACCAGGGAGGGCGACCCAGTACTTC
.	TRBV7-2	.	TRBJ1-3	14	CASSFSSSGNTIYF	TGTGCCAGCAGCTTCTCGAGCTCTGGAAACACCATATATTTT
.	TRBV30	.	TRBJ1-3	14	CARGMGSSGNTIYF	TGTGCCCGGGGCATGGGGAGCTCTGGAAACACCATATATTTT
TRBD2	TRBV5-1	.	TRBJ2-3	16	CASSQTSGGSTDTQYF	TGCGCCAGCAGCCAGACTAGCGGGGGGTCCACAGATACGCAGTATTTT
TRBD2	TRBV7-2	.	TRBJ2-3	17	CASSLGLAGGRTDTQYF	TGTGCCAGCAGCCTCGGACTAGCGGGGGGCCGGACAGATACGCAGTATTTT
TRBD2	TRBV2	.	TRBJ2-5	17	CASSAPPRLAVRVTQYF	TGTGCCAGCAGCGCACCCCCCCGACTAGCGGTCCGGGTGACCCAGTACTTC
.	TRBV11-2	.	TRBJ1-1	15	CASSSRMAGHTEAFF	TGTGCCAGCAGCTCTCGTATGGCAGGGCACACTGAAGCTTTCTTT
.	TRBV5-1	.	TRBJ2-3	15	CASSLAGRGGDTQYF	TGCGCCAGCAGCTTGGCAGGCAGGGGTGGGGATACGCAGTATTTT
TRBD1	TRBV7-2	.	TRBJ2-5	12	CASSARTGGQYF	TGTGCCAGCAGCGCCAGGACAGGGGGTCAGTACTTC